The 23 T cell receptor beta chains in this list originate from one sample, sequenced in a study of T-cell reconstitution after alpha-beta-depleted transplantation in children (dated by TCRdb to about 2016). Receptor libraries were prepared by PCR. Sequencing was performed on an Illumina HiSeq 2500. TCR libraries were prepared with molecular barcoding, using unique molecular identifiers to normalize TCRbeta repertoire quantification. TCRdb's own reprocessing of the public reads used fastp at Q25 and MiXCR and kept productive beta chains. For every CDR3 protein sequence, its rows merge into one entry that carries the most common genes and DNA. The sample table holds 780,000 or so distinct CDR3 sequences, of which about 16% were seen once. Jointly, the top ten make up just under 5% of the sample. Sample treatment or condition, as interpreted from the label and publication: allogeneic hematopoietic cell transplantation with graft depleted of TCRalphabeta T cells and CD19 B cells.

Sample: PBMCs, mostly from graft donor cells, taken 360 days after TCRalphabeta/CD19-depleted stem cell transplant. The receptors stem from a male patient aged 5 to 17 who had a stem cell transplant for acute lymphoblastic leukemia, so the T cells may come from the graft donor.

The rearrangement joins TRBV5-1 to TRBJ2-5; 12 positions match TRBD2. The V gene's germline CDR1 is SGHRS and CDR2 YFSETQ. V gave up 6 bases and J gave up 4 bases; unmatched junction bases: 7. This CDR3 comprises 15 residues. For the CDR3, the DNA is TGCGCCAGCACCCCCCCGGGACTAGCGGGAGAGACCCAGTACTTC. Translation gives CASTPPGLAGETQYF. Full variable domain (outside the CDR3, taken from reference TRBV5-1 and TRBJ2-5): KAGVTQTPRYLIKTRGQQVTLSCSPISGHRSVSWYQQTPGQGLQFLFEYFSETQRNKGNFPGRFSGRQFSNSRSEMNVSTLELGDSALYLCASTPPGLAGETQYFGPGTRLLVL.

This clonotype was counted only a few times. The rearrangement links TRBV7-2 to TRBJ2-7; D ambiguous. V was pared by 7 bases and J by 6 bases, with 13 bases between. This CDR3 contains 12 residues. Germline V gene sequence: CDR1 SGHTA, CDR2 FQGNSA. Written as DNA, the CDR3 is TGTGCCAGCAACTATCTCGGCGGCGAGCAGTACTTC. Translation: CASNYLGGEQYF.

This clonotype was detected ten times or more. The chain recombines TRBV12-3 or TRBV12-4 with TRBJ2-1; 14 bases line up with TRBD2. V was clipped by 6 bases and J by 0 bases; unmatched bases: 13. The CDR3 has 20 residues. CDR3 protein: CASSLRAGLAGVGSYNEQFF. For the CDR3, the DNA is TGTGCCAGCAGCCTACGGGCGGGACTAGCGGGAGTGGGCTCCTACAATGAGCAGTTCTTC.

This clonotype was observed a few times. V is TRBV7-2 and J is TRBJ2-7; 16 bases align to TRBD2. Germline V gene sequence: CDR1 SGHTA, CDR2 FQGNSA. The J segment lost 7 bases and the V segment lost 0 bases, leaving 6 bases of the junction unmatched. This CDR3 spans 17 amino acids. The CDR3 DNA follows: TGTGCCAGCAGCTTAGCGGGACTAGCGGGAGGGCCCGGAGAGCAGTACTTC. Translation: CASSLAGLAGGPGEQYF.

The sample holds many counts of this clonotype. The CDR3 protein is CASSYGTVQETQYF. The CDR3 bases are TGCGCCAGCAGCTATGGGACAGTCCAAGAGACCCAGTACTTC. The chain uses TRBV5-1 and TRBJ2-5, with 7 bases that match TRBD1. V was pared by 3 bases and J by 1 base, with 3 bases of the junction left unmatched. The CDR3 totals 14 residues. Germline V lookup: CDR1 SGHRS, CDR2 YFSETQ.

The genes are TRBV19 and TRBJ2-3; D not certain. Looked up from germline, CDR1 is LNHDA and CDR2 is SQIVND (reference sequence). The CDR3 contains 11 residues. V shed 10 bases and J shed 2 bases, with 7 bases lying between them. CDR3: CAKTPTDTQYF. In DNA form, the CDR3 reads TGTGCCAAGACGCCCACAGATACGCAGTATTTT.

This clonotype turned up a few times. The V and J genes are TRBV5-6 and TRBJ2-7; no firm D call. Trimming left V 0 bases short and J 0 bases short, with 13 bases between. From germline, CDR1 is SGHDT and CDR2 YYEEEE. The CDR3 totals 16 residues. CDR3 region: CASSLGTPYRSYEQYF. The CDR3, as DNA: TGTGCCAGCAGCTTGGGCACTCCTTACCGCTCCTACGAGCAGTACTTC.

This clonotype turned up a few times. This chain uses TRBV20-1 with TRBJ2-1; 9 positions agree with TRBD2. The junction had 8 bases not matched to a gene; V was cut back by 4 bases and J by 4 bases. Germline V gene data show CDR1 as DFQATT and CDR2 as SNEGSKA (reference sequence). The CDR3 has 15 residues. The CDR3 here is CSATSGITGYNEQFF. CDR3 DNA sequence: TGCAGTGCTACTAGCGGGATAACTGGGTACAATGAGCAGTTCTTC.

This clonotype has more than one count but fewer than ten. J is TRBJ2-7 and V is TRBV5-1; 8 positions agree with TRBD2. The CDR3 is made up of 14 amino acids. CDR1 and CDR2 (germline): SGHRS, YFSETQ. After removal of 4 bases from V and 4 bases from J, the junction contained 7 bases not matched to a gene. CDR3 sequence reads: CASSARGGSYEQYF. The CDR3 region has the DNA TGCGCCAGCAGCGCTCGGGGGGGGTCGTACGAGCAGTACTTC.

This clonotype was detected only a few times. The J gene is TRBJ2-7, the V gene TRBV20-1; 9 nucleotides align to TRBD2. Losses at the gene ends were 5 bases for V and 0 bases for J; bases not matched to a gene: 11. CDR3 size: 16 residues. CDR1 and CDR2 from the germline V gene are DFQATT and SNEGSKA (reference sequence). This chain's CDR3 is CSARAGAGGLSYEQYF. The CDR3 nucleotides read TGCAGTGCTCGTGCGGGGGCGGGAGGGCTCTCCTACGAGCAGTACTTC.

The rearrangement uses TRBV7-9 and TRBJ2-1; TRBD2 matches at 7 bases. The CDR3 sequence is 15 residues long. Germline CDR1 and CDR2: SEHNR and FQNEAQ (reference sequence). Trimming removed 5 bases from V and 4 bases from J; junction bases left unmatched: 8. CDR3 coding DNA: TGTGCCAGCAGCCCTAGAAGCGGGGTGTACAATGAGCAGTTCTTC. It specifies CASSPRSGVYNEQFF.

This clonotype has a count of ten or more. The V and J genes are TRBV20-1 and TRBJ2-1; D is unresolved. V lost 0 bases and J 8 bases, leaving 8 bases between the germline ends. The germline V gene encodes CDR1 DFQATT and CDR2 SNEGSKA (reference sequence). The CDR3 runs to 12 residues. Here the CDR3 reads CSARDPLHEQFF. The CDR3 nucleotides read TGCAGTGCTAGAGATCCCCTCCATGAGCAGTTCTTC.

In this sample, this clonotype turned up a few times. V gene TRBV20-1 combines with J gene TRBJ2-6; maybe TRBD1 (5 bases). Germline assignment: CDR1 DFQATT and CDR2 SNEGSKA (reference sequence). Between the trimmed V and J ends, which lost 5 bases and 0 bases, there was a span of 8 bases. The CDR3 is made up of 14 amino acids. In nucleotides, the CDR3 is TGCAGTGCTTCGGACAACTCTGGGGCCAACGTCCTGACTTTC. Amino acid sequence: CSASDNSGANVLTF.

Only a few counts were recorded for this clonotype. The rearrangement links TRBV14 to TRBJ1-2; D call uncertain. The CDR3 loop spans 10 amino acids. Deletions cut 6 bases from V and 8 bases from J, with 7 bases between. Germline V lookup: CDR1 SGHDN, CDR2 FVKESK. For the CDR3, the DNA is TGTGCCAGCAGATGTCGGGGCTACACCTTC. The encoded protein is CASRCRGYTF.

The chain has TRBV19 and TRBJ2-2, with 9 bases that match TRBD1. Germline CDR1 LNHDA, CDR2 SQIVND (reference sequence). After removal of 4 bases from V and 6 bases from J, the junction contained 24 bases not matched to a gene. CDR3 length: 21 residues. CDR3 loop: CASSTPPIFLPGQGMSGELFF. In DNA form, the CDR3 reads TGTGCCAGTAGTACTCCCCCAATCTTCCTTCCGGGACAGGGTATGTCCGGGGAGCTGTTTTTT.

V is TRBV7-6 and J is TRBJ1-1; TRBD1 matches at 8 bases. Trimming at V came to 2 bases and at J to 4 bases, leaving 6 bases not matched to a gene. Germline V gene lookup returns CDR1 SGHVS and CDR2 FNYEAQ. This CDR3 is 15 amino acids long. The CDR3 is CASSLRQGRITEAFF. CDR3 DNA sequence: TGTGCCAGCAGCTTAAGACAGGGGAGGATCACTGAAGCTTTCTTT.

The table lists this clonotype with a few counts. The V call is TRBV20-1, the J call TRBJ2-5, with 11 bases that match TRBD2. Germline V gives CDR1 DFQATT, CDR2 SNEGSKA (reference sequence). The CDR3 is 16 residues long. Losses at the gene ends were 3 bases for V and 4 bases for J; bases not matched to a gene: 10. The CDR3: CSASKLAGVRGETQYF. The DNA of the CDR3 is TGCAGTGCTAGCAAACTAGCGGGGGTTAGGGGAGAGACCCAGTACTTC.

This clonotype was seen more than once but under ten times. The J gene is TRBJ2-2, the V gene TRBV5-1; 8 nucleotides match TRBD1. V trimming: 3 bases; J trimming: 0 bases; junction bases outside the gene matches: 1. Germline V gives CDR1 SGHRS, CDR2 YFSETQ. This CDR3 contains 15 residues. CDR3 loop: CASSWTGPNTGELFF. The CDR3, as DNA: TGCGCCAGCAGCTGGACAGGGCCGAACACCGGGGAGCTGTTTTTT.

This chain links TRBV5-1 with TRBJ1-1; the D is unclear. The germline V gene encodes CDR1 SGHRS and CDR2 YFSETQ. Deletions cut 0 bases from V and 2 bases from J, with 5 bases between. The CDR3 totals 13 residues. CDR3 residues: CASSLEENTEAFF. In nucleotides, the CDR3 is TGCGCCAGCAGCTTGGAGGAAAACACTGAAGCTTTCTTT. The full variable domain, with the rest looked up from reference TRBV5-1 and TRBJ1-1, is KAGVTQTPRYLIKTRGQQVTLSCSPISGHRSVSWYQQTPGQGLQFLFEYFSETQRNKGNFPGRFSGRQFSNSRSEMNVSTLELGDSALYLCASSLEENTEAFFGQGTRLTVV.

The chain links TRBV12-3 or TRBV12-4 to TRBJ2-3; D gene unclear. This CDR3 region has 15 residues. Trimming removed 3 bases from V and 0 bases from J, with 10 bases in between. The CDR3 region has the DNA TGTGCCAGCAGTTTGTTTCATACTAGCACAGATACGCAGTATTTT. This translates into CASSLFHTSTDTQYF.

The chain carries TRBV20-1 and TRBJ2-7; TRBD1 might be the D (6 bases). The germline CDR1 and CDR2 sequences are DFQATT and SNEGSKA (reference sequence). The length of the CDR3 is 14 residues. Trimming took 4 bases from V and 0 from J, leaving 13 bases between them. CDR3 DNA sequence: TGCAGTGCTACCCACATAGGGGGCTCCTACGAGCAGTACTTC. It is translated as CSATHIGGSYEQYF.

The chain couples TRBV20-1 to TRBJ2-5; possibly TRBD2 for D (5 bases). With 6 bases removed from V and 2 bases from J, the gap between germline ends came to 16 bases. Germline CDR1 reads DFQATT; CDR2 reads SNEGSKA (reference sequence). There are 14 residues in the CDR3. CDR3 nucleotides: TGCAGTGCCTGGTTGGTGGGAGTTCAAGAGACCCAGTACTTC. Its protein product is CSAWLVGVQETQYF.

There are many counts of this clonotype. The J gene is TRBJ2-1, the V gene TRBV3-1; D may be TRBD1 (6 bases). CDR3 size: 11 residues. Germline V gene sequence: CDR1 LGHDT, CDR2 YNNKEL (reference sequence). V was shortened by 7 bases and J by 6 bases, with 7 bases between the two germline ends. As DNA, the CDR3 is TGTGCCAGCATCAGGGGCAATGAGCAGTTCTTC. This sequence encodes CASIRGNEQFF.